This T cell receptor beta chain was identified during a study of T cells in Graves' hyperthyroidism and ophthalmopathy. Germline V gene sequence: CDR1 SGHTA, CDR2 FQGNSA. The V end was cut by 3 bases, the J end by 11 bases, with 11 bases between. The CDR3 runs 13 residues. The CDR3 regions of TCR beta were amplified from RNA transcripts. Carried out on the TCR CDR3, a first-round RT-PCR used the HTBI primer set. TCRdb re-derived calls from the multiplex PCR reads in MiXCR, one entry per CDR3 protein. The sample shows around 280,000 distinct CDR3 sequences, approximately 13% of them seen only once. This clonotype was detected ten times or more. Graves' hyperthyroidism was deemed stable absent ophthalmopathy progression within 18 months. Recently diagnosed hyperthyroidism of less than 2 months' duration affected patients aged 18 to 65. Isolation of PBMCs was performed on about 10 ml fresh peripheral blood.

Sequenced sample: blood. This rearrangement joins TRBV7-2 to TRBJ1-6, with D unresolved. This clonotype was sampled from a woman aged 35 to 49 with Graves' hyperthyroidism. Here the CDR3 reads CASSLGLRAPLHF. The CDR3, as DNA: TGTGCCAGCAGCTTGGGTCTAAGGGCACCCCTCCACTTT.